A single sample is the source of the 22 T cell receptor beta chains below, sequenced in a study of molecular identifiers for immune sequencing clone quantification. One entry per CDR3 protein, called by TCRdb with MiXCR from the PCR reads. Among roughly 320,000 distinct CDR3 sequences listed, about 20% were seen once. Sequenced input: naive CD8+ T cells from blood, with Jurkat cell RNA spiked in. The subset: FACS-sorted CD8+CD4-CCR7+CD45RA+ naive T cells. The receptor set was obtained from a human donor in good health. Some libraries in this study had Jurkat cell RNA spiked in.

V gene TRBV4-3 combines with J gene TRBJ1-1, with D perhaps TRBD1 (6 bases). The CDR3 is 19 residues long. Germline V gene data show CDR1 as LGHNA and CDR2 as YSLEER. V was cut by 4 bases and J by 5 bases, with 29 bases left in between. DNA for the CDR3: TGCGCCAGCAGCCTCACCGCAGGGGAATGGGCCCCGAGGGGAACTGAAGCTTTCTTT. Its translation is CASSLTAGEWAPRGTEAFF.

This CDR3 reads CASSQVGARGTDTQYF. The CDR3 DNA reads TGCGCCAGCAGCCAAGTGGGGGCTCGGGGCACAGATACGCAGTATTTT. The V and J genes are TRBV4-1 and TRBJ2-3; a weak D match, TRBD1 (6 bases). Trimming took 1 base from V and 1 from J, leaving 12 bases between them. The CDR3 sequence is 16 residues long. The germline V gene has CDR1 MGHRA and CDR2 YSYEKL.

This clonotype has ten or more counts. The chain employs TRBV7-9 and TRBJ2-3, with 7 bases aligning to TRBD1. Trimming removed 5 bases from V and 2 bases from J; junction bases left unmatched: 13. In germline, CDR1 is SEHNR, CDR2 FQNEAQ (reference sequence). The CDR3 loop spans 17 amino acids. CDR3 nucleotides: TGTGCCAGCAGCCCTAGAGGGACAGCAATCTACACAGATACGCAGTATTTT. This encodes CASSPRGTAIYTDTQYF. The variable domain in full, with the rest retrieved from reference TRBV7-9 and TRBJ2-3, is DTGVSQNPRHKITKRGQNVTFRCDPISEHNRLYWYRQTLGQGPEFLTYFQNEAQLEKSRLLSDRFSAERPKGSFSTLEIQRTEQGDSAMYLCASSPRGTAIYTDTQYFGPGTRLTVL.

This clonotype has more than one count but fewer than ten. This chain links TRBV20-1 with TRBJ2-2; D could derive from TRBD1 or TRBD2 (7 bases each). The V end was cut by 1 base, the J end by 1 base, with 19 bases between. The V gene's germline CDR1 is DFQATT and CDR2 SNEGSKA (reference sequence). This CDR3 has 18 amino acids. The CDR3 nucleotides are TGCAGTGCTAGAGCCCCAGGGACAGCGGGATTGAACACCGGGGAGCTGTTTTTT. Protein sequence: CSARAPGTAGLNTGELFF.

As concerns this clonotype: Just one base apart from a much larger clone, this may be a read error. The rearrangement joins TRBV7-9 to TRBJ2-3; D not resolved. Germline assignment: CDR1 SEHNR and CDR2 FQNEAQ (reference sequence). This CDR3 is 16 amino acids long. The V end was cut by 6 bases, the J end by 4 bases, with 20 bases between. Written as DNA, the CDR3 is TGTGCCAGCAGTCCGAGGACGAGAAAATTCGCAGATACGCAGTATTTT. Residues: CASSPRTRKFADTQYF.

This clonotype was recorded at least ten times. The chain recombines TRBV5-6 with TRBJ1-1; possibly TRBD1 for D (5 bases). Trimming removed 3 bases from V and 1 base from J, with 10 bases in between. CDR1 SGHDT and CDR2 YYEEEE come from the germline V gene. CDR3 size: 14 residues. Here the CDR3 DNA reads TGTGCCAGCAGCTCTGAACAGGAGAACACTGAAGCTTTCTTT. This sequence encodes CASSSEQENTEAFF.

In its sample, this clonotype was seen many times. The V gene is TRBV16, the J gene TRBJ2-5; D is uncertain. Germline values: CDR1 KGHSY, CDR2 FQNENV. The CDR3 runs to 14 residues. V was pared by 0 bases and J by 2 bases, with 7 bases between. For the CDR3, the DNA is TGTGCCAGCAGCCAATCGGTCATTCAAGAGACCCAGTACTTC. Protein sequence: CASSQSVIQETQYF.

This clonotype was seen at least ten times. This chain links TRBV12-3 or TRBV12-4 with TRBJ2-3; TRBD2 aligns across 7 bases. J was trimmed by 0 bases and V by 3 bases; bases with no gene match: 6. CDR3 size: 16 residues. This CDR3 is CASSFGLAASTDTQYF. CDR3 DNA: TGTGCCAGCAGTTTCGGTCTAGCGGCTAGCACAGATACGCAGTATTTT.

This clonotype showed up just a few times. The CDR3 coding sequence is TGTGCCAGCAGCCAAGATCTTTTAGATCTTACTGAAGCTTTCTTT. Protein: CASSQDLLDLTEAFF. The chain links TRBV3-1 to TRBJ1-1; D unresolved. Between the trimmed V and J ends, which lost 0 bases and 5 bases, there was a span of 13 bases. The CDR3 totals 15 residues. The germline V gene has CDR1 LGHDT and CDR2 YNNKEL (reference sequence). The entire variable domain, with the rest obtained from reference TRBV3-1 and TRBJ1-1, is as follows: DTAVSQTPKYLVTQMGNDKSIKCEQNLGHDTMYWYKQDSKKFLKIMFSYNNKELIINETVPNRFSPKSPDKAHLNLHINSLELGDSAVYFCASSQDLLDLTEAFFGQGTRLTVV.

This clonotype was counted at least ten times. The CDR3 loop reads CSAPNPPLRGRRYEQYF. The CDR3 DNA follows: TGCAGTGCTCCCAACCCCCCCCTGCGCGGGAGACGATACGAGCAGTACTTC. The chain employs TRBV20-1 and TRBJ2-7; 7 positions match TRBD2. Per the germline V gene, CDR1 is DFQATT and CDR2 is SNEGSKA (reference sequence). This CDR3 has 17 amino acids. With 5 bases clipped from V and 4 bases from J, the junction kept 20 bases outside the gene matches.

This clonotype showed up just a few times. The chain uses TRBV27 and TRBJ1-1; TRBD1 is a possible D gene (5 bases). Germline values: CDR1 MNHEY, CDR2 SMNVEV (reference sequence). This CDR3 is built from 14 residues. Trimming took off 0 bases at V and 3 bases at J, with 8 bases between the two ends. This chain's CDR3 is CASSLSRGYTEAFF. The CDR3 nucleotides read TGTGCCAGCAGTTTATCGAGGGGTTACACTGAAGCTTTCTTT.

Comment on this clonotype: This sequence may be a read error, since a much larger clone differs from it by one base. This chain links TRBV7-2 with TRBJ1-1, with D perhaps matching TRBD1 (5 bases). The CDR3 has 13 residues. The germline V gene has CDR1 SGHTA and CDR2 FQGNSA. The CDR3 loop reads CASSSWGNTESFF. The CDR3 bases are TGTGCCAGCAGCTCGTGGGGGAACACTGAATCTTTCTTT. Full variable domain (rest looked up from reference TRBV7-2 and TRBJ1-1): GAGVSQSPSNKVTEKGKDVELRCDPISGHTALYWYRQSLGQGLEFLIYFQGNSAPDKSGLPSDRFSAERTGGSVSTLTIQRTQQEDSAVYLCASSSWGNTESFFGQGTRLTVV.

Of note for this clonotype: The germline gene is not matched at one end of the junction; a read error may be the cause. V usage is TRBV5-3 and J usage is TRBJ2-7, with TRBD2 identical over 8 bases. TRBV5-3 falls under the ORF class, with uncertain function. The CDR3 sequence is 16 residues long. CDR3 residues: CASSLFETSESHEQYF. DNA of the CDR3: TGTGCCAGCAGCTTATTCGAGACTAGCGAATCCCACGAGCAGTACTTC.

J is TRBJ2-5 and V is TRBV11-2; D tentatively fits TRBD1 or TRBD2 (5 bases each). The CDR3 loop spans 17 amino acids. Germline lookup yields CDR1 SGHAT and CDR2 FQNNGV. V dropped 4 bases and J dropped 0 bases, with 18 bases sitting between them. The CDR3 loop is CASSSHRDPEYQETQYF. CDR3 bases: TGTGCCAGCAGCTCGCACCGGGACCCCGAGTACCAAGAGACCCAGTACTTC.

With respect to this clonotype: Being one base from a much bigger clone, this may be a read error. This chain uses TRBV11-2 with TRBJ2-3, with TRBD2 identical over 10 bases. This CDR3 has 15 amino acids. Germline CDR1 SGHAT, CDR2 FQNNGV. The CDR3 DNA reads as TGTGCCAGCAGCGGAACTAGCGGGACCACAGATACGCGGTATTTT. Encoded protein: CASSGTSGTTDTRYF.

This clonotype appeared many times. V gene TRBV12-3 or TRBV12-4 combines with J gene TRBJ1-2, with 7 bases matching TRBD1. The V gene end was trimmed by 3 bases and the J gene end by 3 bases; junction bases not matched to a gene: 4. The CDR3 runs to 14 residues. As DNA, the CDR3 is TGTGCCAGCAGTTTCCGACAGGGCGACTATGGCTACACCTTC. Encoded protein: CASSFRQGDYGYTF.

This clonotype was observed at least ten times. The gene calls are TRBV5-1 and TRBJ2-3, with D perhaps TRBD2 (6 bases). Trimming stripped 1 base from V and 4 bases from J, with 16 bases between. CDR3 length: 16 residues. Looked up from germline, CDR1 is SGHRS and CDR2 is YFSETQ. The CDR3 nucleotides read TGCGCCAGCAGCTTGAACGAGGGAGGAATGGCAGATACGCAGTATTTT. This sequence encodes CASSLNEGGMADTQYF.

Ten or more counts support this clonotype. This chain uses TRBV9 with TRBJ2-6; 14 nucleotides line up with TRBD2. Germline V gives CDR1 SGDLS, CDR2 YYNGEE. The J segment lost 3 bases and the V segment lost 0 bases, leaving 2 bases of the junction unmatched. This CDR3 is 18 amino acids long. DNA for the CDR3: TGTGCCAGCAGCGTAGAGGGACTAGCGGGAGTTGGGGCCAACGTCCTGACTTTC. Translated, it gives CASSVEGLAGVGANVLTF.

To note about this clonotype: Since a much larger clone is just one base distant, this may be a read error. This sequence joins TRBV5-1 and TRBJ2-7, with D possibly matching TRBD1 (6 bases). Per the germline V gene, CDR1 is SGHRS and CDR2 is YFSETQ. Trimming shortened V by 4 bases and J by 0 bases, and 14 bases separated the two germline ends. The CDR3 is 15 residues long. The DNA of the CDR3 is TGCGCCAGCAGCCGGATCGGGGACAACTCCTACGAGCAGTACTTC. Translating gives CASSRIGDNSYEQYF.

This clonotype was observed a handful of times. This chain links TRBV7-9 with TRBJ2-3, with TRBD2 as a possible D gene (6 bases). The CDR3 totals 13 residues. The V and J ends lost 8 bases and 6 bases respectively, with 15 bases between them. Germline CDR1 and CDR2: SEHNR and FQNEAQ (reference sequence). The CDR3 loop reads CASGWEVVDTQYF. In nucleotides, the CDR3 is TGTGCCAGCGGCTGGGAGGTCGTGGATACGCAGTATTTT.

As to this clonotype: At one boundary the junction diverges from the germline segment, which might be a read error. The V and J genes are TRBV4-3 and TRBJ2-7; no reliable D call. CDR1 and CDR2 from the germline V gene are LGHNA and YSLEER. This CDR3 comprises 14 residues. DNA of the CDR3: TGCGCCAGCCGCCAAGACTCCAGGTCCTACGAGCAGTACTTC. Translated: CASRQDSRSYEQYF.

This clonotype appeared a few times. This chain joins TRBV28 and TRBJ2-7, with D perhaps matching TRBD1 (5 bases). Germline CDR1 is MDHEN and CDR2 is SYDVKM. V lost 3 bases, J lost 4 bases, and 10 bases lay in between. There are 13 residues in the CDR3. The CDR3: CASSFLPGYEQYF. CDR3 nucleotides: TGTGCCAGCAGTTTCCTCCCAGGGTACGAGCAGTACTTC. Full variable domain (outside the CDR3, taken from reference TRBV28 and TRBJ2-7): DVKVTQSSRYLVKRTGEKVFLECVQDMDHENMFWYRQDPGLGLRLIYFSYDVKMKEKGDIPEGYSVSREKKERFSLILESASTNQTSMYLCASSFLPGYEQYFGPGTRLTVT.